These 2 T cell receptor beta chains came from one sample sequenced in a study of shared clonotypes between healthy human individuals. Repertoires were generated with immunoSEQ multiplex PCR, while TCRdb's copy carries only in-frame clones and drops some. The table lists approximately 2,300,000 clones, under 95% of them singletons. Sequenced material: naive CD4+ T cells from PBMCs. Indicated subset: CD45RA+ positively selected. The receptors were gathered from a man aged 18 to 30 in good health. Some clones in this sample may be carry-over from other donors' samples.

V gene TRBV27 combines with J gene TRBJ1-2; D not resolved. The germline CDR1 and CDR2 sequences are MNHEY and SMNVEV (reference sequence). V lost 7 bases to trimming and J lost 8 bases, with 29 bases between them. There are 17 residues in the CDR3. The CDR3 reads CASTRSPLGRVFGGYTF. The CDR3 DNA is TGTGCCAGCACCAGATCCCCCTTAGGGAGGGTGTTTGGGGGCTACACCTTC.

The J gene is TRBJ2-7, the V gene TRBV18; 11 nucleotides agree with TRBD2. Germline V gene sequence: CDR1 KGHSH, CDR2 LQKENI. The CDR3 spans 16 residues. Germline trimming cut 0 bases from V and 1 base from J; bases unmatched to any gene: 2. The CDR3 DNA sequence: TGTGCCAGCTCACCACCGGGACTAGCGGCATCCTACGAGCAGTACTTC. Translation: CASSPPGLAASYEQYF.